These T cell receptor beta chains were read from a single sample in a study of post-analysis software for immune sequencing data. MiXCR was run by TCRdb on the PCR reads, yielding one entry per CDR3 protein. The sample shows a few hundred thousand distinct CDR3 sequences, around 40% of them seen only once. The source material was blood. Every receptor here comes from a girl under 18 with multiple sclerosis. Each CDR3 is given with its conserved first and last residue. D genes are given only for firm matches. Size is omitted from some rows. Given values are once, few, many or a class for expanded clones.

CDR3 length | clone size | J gene | D gene | V gene | CDR3 DNA | CDR3 protein
15 | NA | TRBJ2-3 | NA | TRBV6-1 | TGTGCCAGCCGAAGGAGTAGCGGAAGCGCAGATACGCAGTATTTT | CASRRSSGSADTQYF
16 | NA | TRBJ2-5 | TRBD1 | TRBV6-5 | TGTGCCAGCAGTTCACACCCCGGACAGGGGCAAGAGACCCAGTACTTC | CASSSHPGQGQETQYF
10 | few | TRBJ2-7 | NA | TRBV20-1 | TGCAGTGCTAAGACCTTCGAGCAGTACTTC | CSAKTFEQYF
14 | NA | TRBJ1-2 | TRBD1 | TRBV7-3 | TGTGCCAGCAGCTCCACGTTGGACAGGGGCGGCTACACCTTC | CASSSTLDRGGYTF
13 | NA | TRBJ2-5 | TRBD1 | TRBV7-2 | TGTGCCAGCAGGTCCACCGGGACAGGGGGCTGGTACTTC | CASRSTGTGGWYF
15 | NA | TRBJ2-1 | NA | TRBV29-1 | TGCAGCGTTAGTGAGGAGGCGATCTCCTACAATGAGCAGTTCTTC | CSVSEEAISYNEQFF
14 | NA | TRBJ2-7 | TRBD2 | TRBV29-1 | TGCAGCGTTGAAGATACTAGCGGTTCCTACGAGCAGTACTTC | CSVEDTSGSYEQYF
14 | NA | TRBJ2-7 | NA | TRBV3-1 | TGTGCCAGCAGCCAAGAACCAGGGGCCTACGAGCAGTACTTC | CASSQEPGAYEQYF
12 | NA | TRBJ2-1 | NA | TRBV29-1 | TGCAGCGTAGCGGGTTCCTACAGTGAGCAGTTCTTC | CSVAGSYSEQFF
13 | NA | TRBJ2-7 | NA | TRBV5-4 | TGTGCCAGCAGCTGGGAGGTCACTTACGAGCAGTACTTC | CASSWEVTYEQYF